A single sample is the source of the 30 T cell receptor beta chains below, sequenced in a study of T cells in Graves' hyperthyroidism and ophthalmopathy. Amplification targeted TCR beta CDR3 regions from RNA transcripts. An initial round of RT-PCR targeting the TCR CDR3 relied on the HTBI primer set. TCRdb called the multiplex PCR reads again in MiXCR, with one record for every CDR3 protein. The top ten hold roughly 30% of the sample, which has roughly 170,000 distinct CDR3 sequences, more than 15% seen once. The specimen was blood. These receptors were taken from a woman in her forties or fifties with Graves' hyperthyroidism.

This clonotype occurred once. CDR3 region: CASSWDRNTGELFF. In DNA form, the CDR3 reads TGTGCCAGCAGCTGGGACAGGAACACCGGGGAGCTGTTTTTT. The rearrangement links TRBV7-9 to TRBJ2-2, with TRBD1 identical over 7 bases. Trimming removed 4 bases from V and 1 base from J; junction bases left unmatched: 0. Germline assignment: CDR1 SEHNR and CDR2 FQNEAQ (reference sequence). CDR3 length: 14 residues.

This clonotype has just a few counts. The chain joins TRBV6-1 to TRBJ1-1, with D unresolved. The CDR3 covers 14 residues. V was cut by 2 bases and J by 6 bases, with 13 bases left in between. CDR1 is MNHNS, CDR2 SASEGT, per germline. CDR3 in amino acids: CASSEQSEHAEAFF. DNA of the CDR3: TGTGCCAGCAGTGAACAGTCGGAACATGCTGAAGCTTTCTTT.

There are many counts of this clonotype. This chain uses TRBV6-1 with TRBJ1-4; no clear D gene. Trimming cost V 0 bases and J 0 bases, with 5 bases left between them. CDR1 is MNHNS and CDR2 is SASEGT in the germline V gene. The CDR3 loop spans 15 amino acids. CDR3 sequence reads: CASSEATATNEKLFF. The CDR3 DNA reads TGTGCCAGCAGTGAAGCAACAGCAACTAATGAAAAACTGTTTTTT.

This clonotype was seen repeatedly, ten times or more. The chain recombines TRBV19 with TRBJ1-1; D is undetermined. Germline V gene lookup returns CDR1 LNHDA and CDR2 SQIVND (reference sequence). V lost 5 bases to trimming and J lost 1 base, with 14 bases between them. CDR3 size: 15 residues. CDR3 in DNA: TGTGCCAGTAGTTCCACGACAAGGACGAACACTGAAGCTTTCTTT. It translates to CASSSTTRTNTEAFF.

This clonotype was detected ten times or more. This chain links TRBV13 with TRBJ2-7; D is unresolved. The V end lost 2 bases, the J end lost 4 bases, and 9 bases lay between the germline ends. The CDR3 is 13 amino acids. CDR1 and CDR2 (germline): PRHDT, FYEKMQ (reference sequence). CDR3 DNA: TGTGCCAGCAGCTTACTGGGCTTTTACGAGCAGTACTTC. This sequence encodes CASSLLGFYEQYF.

In this sample, this clonotype turned up a few times. The chain links TRBV4-2 to TRBJ1-2, with D maybe TRBD1 (6 bases). The V and J ends lost 0 bases and 8 bases respectively, with 19 bases between them. Germline V CDR1 and CDR2: LGHNA, YNFKEQ. This CDR3 contains 16 residues. The CDR3 loop reads CASSQDQTGVRFGYTF. The CDR3 region has the DNA TGTGCCAGCAGCCAAGATCAGACAGGCGTCCGTTTCGGCTACACCTTC.

This clonotype has at least ten counts. This chain links TRBV7-9 with TRBJ1-1; the match to TRBD1 covers 7 bases. The CDR3 totals 15 residues. After removal of 5 bases from V and 3 bases from J, the junction contained 9 bases not matched to a gene. Per germline, CDR1 SEHNR and CDR2 FQNEAQ (reference sequence). CDR3 region: CASSDPTGADTEAFF. CDR3 bases: TGTGCCAGCAGCGATCCAACAGGGGCTGACACTGAAGCTTTCTTT.

Of note for this clonotype: This sequence may be a read error, since a much larger clone differs from it by one base. V gene TRBV3-1 combines with J gene TRBJ2-3; D possibly corresponds to TRBD2 (6 bases). The length of the CDR3 is 11 residues. Trimming pared 8 bases from V and 10 bases from J, leaving 13 bases between. CDR1 is LGHDT, CDR2 YNNKEL, per germline (reference sequence). DNA for the CDR3: TGTGCCAGCGGCCCCGGGAGACCGCAGTATTTT. It is translated as CASGPGRPQYF.

This clonotype was found a few times. A much larger clone sits a single nucleotide away, making a read error possible. The chain has TRBV6-1 and TRBJ1-6, with D possibly being TRBD1 (5 bases). The germline V gene encodes CDR1 MNHNS and CDR2 SASEGT. Trimming stripped 0 bases from V and 8 bases from J, with 11 bases between. The CDR3 totals 15 residues. This chain's CDR3 is CASSEAAGHDSPLHF. CDR3 DNA: TGTGCCAGCAGTGAAGCGGCGGGGCACGATTCACCCCTCCACTTT.

This clonotype has ten or more counts. The gene calls are TRBV9 and TRBJ2-2; D is perhaps TRBD2 (5 bases). V lost 0 bases, J lost 4 bases, and 10 bases lay in between. CDR3 length: 15 residues. Germline loops: CDR1 SGDLS, CDR2 YYNGEE. The CDR3 here is CASSVAPRGTGELFF. In nucleotides, the CDR3 is TGTGCCAGCAGCGTAGCCCCCCGGGGCACCGGGGAGCTGTTTTTT.

This clonotype showed up many times. The rearrangement uses TRBV6-1 and TRBJ1-1; no clear D. Germline loops: CDR1 MNHNS, CDR2 SASEGT. CDR3 length equals 14 residues. Deletions cut 5 bases from V and 4 bases from J, with 14 bases between. CDR3 amino acids: CASSSAPLGTEAFF. In nucleotides, the CDR3 is TGTGCCAGCAGTTCAGCCCCTTTGGGCACTGAAGCTTTCTTT.

This clonotype was picked up many times. The V and J genes are TRBV2 and TRBJ2-3; tentatively, D is TRBD2 (5 bases). From germline, CDR1 is SNHLY and CDR2 FYNNEI. This CDR3 is 15 amino acids long. The V end was cut by 3 bases, the J end by 2 bases, with 12 bases between. CDR3 in DNA: TGTGCCAGCAGTGATTCTAGCATTTTCACAGATACGCAGTATTTT. Protein product: CASSDSSIFTDTQYF.

There are many counts of this clonotype. CDR3 in DNA: TGTGCCAGCAGTCCAGACAGGCTTAATGAAAAACTGTTTTTT. It translates to CASSPDRLNEKLFF. The V call is TRBV7-9, the J call TRBJ1-4; the D gene is possibly TRBD1 (6 bases). CDR1 is SEHNR, CDR2 FQNEAQ, per germline (reference sequence). Trimming took off 6 bases at V and 4 bases at J, with 12 bases between the two ends. This CDR3 has 14 residues.

The chain combines TRBV3-1 with TRBJ1-2, with no clear D. The CDR3 length is 13 residues. Germline V gives CDR1 LGHDT, CDR2 YNNKEL (reference sequence). V lost 1 base and J 4 bases, leaving 7 bases between the germline ends. CDR3 loop: CASSQVVAYGYTF. CDR3 nucleotides: TGTGCCAGCAGCCAAGTCGTCGCCTATGGCTACACCTTC.

This clonotype came up a few times. This sequence joins TRBV4-1 and TRBJ2-3, with a tentative D call TRBD2 (6 bases). Germline-derived CDR1 and CDR2 are MGHRA and YSYEKL. CDR3 size: 13 residues. Trimming stripped 1 base from V and 4 bases from J, with 6 bases between. CDR3 nucleotides: TGCGCCAGCAGCCAAGGGGAGGCAGATACGCAGTATTTT. It is translated as CASSQGEADTQYF.

This clonotype was seen repeatedly, ten times or more. This chain joins TRBV7-2 and TRBJ1-2, with 8 positions matching TRBD1. CDR1 is SGHTA, CDR2 FQGNSA, per germline. The CDR3 sequence is 15 residues long. The V gene end was trimmed by 1 base and the J gene end by 6 bases; junction bases not matched to a gene: 7. The CDR3 DNA reads TGTGCCAGCAGCTTAGTCGTACAGGGGGTAAATGGCTACACCTTC. Protein product: CASSLVVQGVNGYTF.

The chain recombines TRBV9 with TRBJ2-3; 8 bases match TRBD2. Unmatched junction bases numbered 4, after V lost 3 bases and J lost 4 bases. The CDR3 runs 14 residues. The germline gives CDR1 SGDLS, CDR2 YYNGEE. The CDR3 loop is CASSAGGGPDTQYF. CDR3 coding DNA: TGTGCCAGCAGCGCCGGGGGGGGGCCAGATACGCAGTATTTT.

This clonotype was seen repeatedly, ten times or more. The chain couples TRBV28 to TRBJ2-6, with 12 bases matching TRBD1. The CDR3 consists of 19 residues. CDR1 is MDHEN and CDR2 is SYDVKM in the germline V gene. J lost 3 bases, V lost 3 bases, and 9 bases had no gene match. Here the CDR3 reads CASSLGGGTGGDGANVLTF. CDR3 nucleotide sequence: TGTGCCAGCAGTTTGGGGGGGGGGACAGGGGGCGATGGGGCCAACGTCCTGACTTTC.

This clonotype was detected many times. The chain joins TRBV7-2 to TRBJ2-7; 8 bases align to TRBD1. V shed 5 bases and J 0 bases; nucleotides not matched to a gene: 6. Per germline, CDR1 SGHTA and CDR2 FQGNSA. The CDR3 spans 15 residues. CDR3 sequence reads: CASSVETGDSYEQYF. DNA for the CDR3: TGTGCCAGCAGCGTAGAGACAGGGGACTCCTACGAGCAGTACTTC. Drawing the rest from reference TRBV7-2 and TRBJ2-7, the complete variable domain is GAGVSQSPSNKVTEKGKDVELRCDPISGHTALYWYRQSLGQGLEFLIYFQGNSAPDKSGLPSDRFSAERTGGSVSTLTIQRTQQEDSAVYLCASSVETGDSYEQYFGPGTRLTVT.

This clonotype was seen many times. The J gene is TRBJ2-7, the V gene TRBV20-1; no clear D gene. V lost 0 bases to trimming and J lost 3 bases, with 9 bases between them. Germline CDR1 reads DFQATT; CDR2 reads SNEGSKA (reference sequence). The CDR3 length is 13 residues. The CDR3 loop reads CSARDPVSYEQYF. The CDR3, as DNA: TGCAGTGCTAGAGATCCGGTGAGCTACGAGCAGTACTTC.

The V call is TRBV5-1, the J call TRBJ1-4; perhaps TRBD1 as D (5 bases). Between the trimmed V and J ends, which lost 2 bases and 8 bases, there was a span of 13 bases. Germline CDR1 is SGHRS and CDR2 is YFSETQ. This CDR3 comprises 14 residues. CDR3: CASSLGGGREKLFF. In DNA form, the CDR3 reads TGCGCCAGCAGCTTAGGCGGGGGGAGAGAAAAACTGTTTTTT.

The chain links TRBV2 to TRBJ2-4; 7 positions match TRBD1. Germline CDR1 is SNHLY and CDR2 is FYNNEI. The CDR3 has 13 amino acids. V was clipped by 7 bases and J by 5 bases; unmatched bases: 5. CDR3 nucleotide sequence: TGTGCCAGCAACGCCGGGACAGAAAACATTCAGTACTTC. Amino acid sequence: CASNAGTENIQYF.

This clonotype occurred many times. The CDR3 DNA reads as TGTGCCAGCAGCCCCGGAGGGGGGCCTAACTATGGCTACACCTTC. Translating gives CASSPGGGPNYGYTF. V usage is TRBV9 and J usage is TRBJ1-2; D is possibly TRBD1 (6 bases). The germline V gene encodes CDR1 SGDLS and CDR2 YYNGEE. CDR3 length: 15 residues. V lost 4 bases and J 0 bases, leaving 13 bases between the germline ends.

J is TRBJ1-2 and V is TRBV20-1; 7 positions match TRBD1. The V gene's germline CDR1 is DFQATT and CDR2 SNEGSKA (reference sequence). V lost 6 bases and J lost 3; bases outside the gene matches: 4. This CDR3 is 12 amino acids long. CDR3 DNA: TGCAGTGCCACAGGGGCGCACTATGGCTACACCTTC. This gives the protein CSATGAHYGYTF.

As concerns this clonotype: A much larger clone differs from this one at a single base, so this may be a read error. The genes are TRBV2 and TRBJ1-1; 8 positions match TRBD1. The CDR3 is 16 amino acids. Germline V gene sequence: CDR1 SNHLY, CDR2 FYNNEI. CDR3 residues: CTSSSGQQGGITEAFF. The CDR3 DNA reads TGTACCAGCAGTTCCGGGCAACAGGGGGGAATCACTGAAGCTTTCTTT.

This clonotype was found many times. The V gene is TRBV7-6, the J gene TRBJ2-3; D uncertain. The ends were cut back, 1 base at V and 8 bases at J, with 4 bases in the middle. CDR3 size: 11 residues. Germline V CDR1 and CDR2: SGHVS, FNYEAQ. As DNA, the CDR3 is TGTGCCAGCAGCTTAGACGGTACGCAGTATTTT. It is translated as CASSLDGTQYF.

In this sample, this clonotype turned up many times. The CDR3 loop is CASSRKGPTQYF. The DNA for the CDR3 is TGTGCCAGCAGTCGAAAGGGGCCTACGCAGTATTTT. This chain joins TRBV14 and TRBJ2-3; D is perhaps TRBD1 (5 bases). This CDR3 spans 12 amino acids. Germline V gives CDR1 SGHDN, CDR2 FVKESK. Trimming took off 6 bases at V and 8 bases at J, with 12 bases between the two ends.

This clonotype appeared once. The J gene is TRBJ1-1, the V gene TRBV5-1, with D perhaps matching TRBD1 (5 bases). Germline V gene data show CDR1 as SGHRS and CDR2 as YFSETQ. V was shortened by 5 bases and J by 2 bases, with 10 bases between the two germline ends. This CDR3 region has 13 residues. The CDR3 here is CASRRDPNTEAFF. The CDR3 DNA sequence: TGCGCCAGCAGGCGGGACCCTAACACTGAAGCTTTCTTT.

This clonotype was counted at least ten times. CDR3 sequence: CASSFGSSSGNTIYF. For the CDR3, the DNA is TGCGCCAGCAGCTTCGGGTCGAGCTCTGGAAACACCATATATTTT. The V and J genes are TRBV5-1 and TRBJ1-3; unclear D gene. V was shortened by 2 bases and J by 0 bases, with 9 bases between the two germline ends. The CDR3 runs 15 residues. From germline, CDR1 is SGHRS and CDR2 YFSETQ. The full variable domain, completed using reference TRBV5-1 and TRBJ1-3, is KAGVTQTPRYLIKTRGQQVTLSCSPISGHRSVSWYQQTPGQGLQFLFEYFSETQRNKGNFPGRFSGRQFSNSRSEMNVSTLELGDSALYLCASSFGSSSGNTIYFGEGSWLTVV.

The table lists this clonotype with many counts. V and J are TRBV5-6 and TRBJ2-5, with a tentative D call TRBD1 (6 bases). The CDR3 covers 12 residues. V was clipped by 3 bases and J by 9 bases, with 12 bases between them. Germline V gene data show CDR1 as SGHDT and CDR2 as YYEEEE. The DNA for the CDR3 is TGTGCCAGCAGCTGGGGGCGAGGGGCCCAGTACTTC. Encoded protein: CASSWGRGAQYF.